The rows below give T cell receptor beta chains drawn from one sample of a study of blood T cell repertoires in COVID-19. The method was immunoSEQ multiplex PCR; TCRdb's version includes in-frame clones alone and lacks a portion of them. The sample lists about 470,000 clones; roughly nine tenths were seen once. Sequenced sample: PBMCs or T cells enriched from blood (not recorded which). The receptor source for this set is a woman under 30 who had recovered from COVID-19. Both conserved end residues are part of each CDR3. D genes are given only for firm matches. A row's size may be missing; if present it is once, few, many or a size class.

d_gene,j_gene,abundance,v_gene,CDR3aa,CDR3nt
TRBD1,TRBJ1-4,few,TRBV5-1,CASSPAGGSDEKLFF,TGCGCCAGCAGCCCCGCAGGGGGCTCGGATGAAAAACTGTTTTTT
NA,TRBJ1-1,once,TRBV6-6,CASLETEAFF,TGTGCCAGCCTTGAGACTGAAGCTTTCTTT
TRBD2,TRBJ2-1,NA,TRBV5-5,CASSQRGAYNEQFF,TGTGCCAGCAGCCAGCGGGGGGCCTACAATGAGCAGTTCTTC
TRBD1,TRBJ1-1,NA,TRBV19,CASETGVRAEAFF,TGTGCCAGTGAGACAGGGGTTCGGGCTGAAGCTTTCTTT
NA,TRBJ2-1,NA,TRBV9,CASSPRGISNEQFF,TGTGCCAGCAGCCCTAGGGGGATCTCTAATGAGCAGTTCTTC
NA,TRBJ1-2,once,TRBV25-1,CASSQGLGGYTF,TGTGCCAGCTCCCAGGGGCTTGGTGGCTACACCTTC
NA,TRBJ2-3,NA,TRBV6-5,CASSSYRGADTQYF,TGTGCCAGCAGTTCGTACCGCGGGGCAGATACGCAGTATTTT
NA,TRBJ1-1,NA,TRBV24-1,CATRLKQQNTEAFF,TGTGCCACCAGGTTGAAACAGCAGAACACTGAAGCTTTCTTT
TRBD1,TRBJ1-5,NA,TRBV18,CASRQGASNQPQHF,TGTGCCAGCCGTCAGGGGGCTAGCAATCAGCCCCAGCATTTT
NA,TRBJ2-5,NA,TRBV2,CASDTTIDREVVETQYF,TGTGCCAGCGATACTACTATCGACAGGGAGGTAGTAGAGACCCAGTACTTC
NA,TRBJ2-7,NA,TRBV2,CASSVSRETDNYEQYF,TGTGCCAGCAGCGTATCCCGGGAGACAGACAACTACGAGCAGTACTTC
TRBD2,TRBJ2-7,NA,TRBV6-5,CASSPSGGPSYEQYF,TGTGCCAGCAGTCCTTCGGGGGGGCCAAGCTACGAGCAGTACTTC
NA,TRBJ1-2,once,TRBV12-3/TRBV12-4,CASSFEGVASYTF,TGTGCCAGCAGTTTCGAGGGGGTGGCGAGCTACACCTTC
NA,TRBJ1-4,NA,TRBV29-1,CSVERGEKLFF,TGCAGCGTTGAAAGGGGTGAAAAACTGTTTTTT
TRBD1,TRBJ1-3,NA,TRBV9,CASSVGSRGNTIYF,TGTGCCAGCAGCGTAGGTAGCAGGGGGAACACCATATATTTT
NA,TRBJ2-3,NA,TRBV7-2,CASRAGDTQYF,TGTGCCAGCAGAGCAGGAGATACGCAGTATTTT
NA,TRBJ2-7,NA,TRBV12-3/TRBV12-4,CASRSGWKAEQYF,TGTGCCAGCAGGTCAGGGTGGAAGGCCGAGCAGTACTTC
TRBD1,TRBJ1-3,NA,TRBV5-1,CASSFGTGGNTIYF,TGCGCCAGCAGCTTCGGGACAGGTGGAAACACCATATATTTT
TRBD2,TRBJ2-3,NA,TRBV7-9,CASSKLAVFTDTQYF,TGTGCCAGCAGCAAACTAGCGGTCTTCACAGATACGCAGTATTTT
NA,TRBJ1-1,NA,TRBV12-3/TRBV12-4,CASSLSRVAEAFF,TGTGCCAGCAGTTTATCGAGAGTCGCTGAAGCTTTCTTT
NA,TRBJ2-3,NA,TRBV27,CASSFLHTRNTDTQYF,TGTGCCAGCAGTTTTTTACACACCCGAAACACAGATACGCAGTATTTT
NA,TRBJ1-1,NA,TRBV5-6,CATNSGGAEAFF,TGTGCCACCAACTCCGGGGGGGCTGAAGCTTTCTTT
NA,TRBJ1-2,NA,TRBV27,CASSSGFANDYGYTF,TGTGCCAGCAGTTCAGGGTTTGCTAACGACTATGGCTACACCTTC
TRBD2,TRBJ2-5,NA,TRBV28,CASSLQGTTEETQYF,TGTGCCAGCAGTTTACAAGGGACTACCGAAGAGACCCAGTACTTC
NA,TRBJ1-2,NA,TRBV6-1,CASSEGIGGADGYTF,TGTGCCAGCAGTGAAGGGATAGGGGGGGCGGATGGCTACACCTTC
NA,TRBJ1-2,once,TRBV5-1,CASSLGLGADYGYTF,TGCGCCAGCAGCCTCGGATTGGGGGCGGACTATGGCTACACCTTC
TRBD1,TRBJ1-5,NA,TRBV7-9,CASSSGQGSNQPQHF,TGTGCCAGCAGCTCCGGACAGGGGAGCAATCAGCCCCAGCATTTT